This T cell receptor (beta chain) was sequenced for a study of shared clonotypes between healthy human individuals. On the study more broadly: The composition of the donors was a couple of women and a few men aged 18 to 49.

Germline V gene data show CDR1 as MDHEN and CDR2 as SYDVKM. Trimming cost V 6 bases and J 6 bases, with 17 bases left between them. CDR3 length: 14 amino acids. Recent acute infections and vaccinations were absent in the healthy HIV-negative adult donors. The assay was carried out at the deep level. The authors' processing: Junction-only sequences without quality scores came from ImmunoSEQ, so filtering differed. Clones were sequenced by immunoSEQ multiplex PCR, and TCRdb holds only the in-frame ones, with some missing. V and J calls and clone size are as listed in that table; D and trimming were resolved from the DNA. This repertoire shows about 2.4 million clones, 93% found once; its top ten account for about 0.38%.

This chain joins TRBV28 and TRBJ1-2, with D unclear. This clonotype was sampled from a man aged 18 to 29 in good health. Some clones in this sample may be carry-over from other donors' samples. Sequencing was performed on naive CD4+ T cells from PBMCs. Specified subset: CD45RA+ positively selected. CDR3 nucleotides: TGTGCCAGCAGCCTGATAAGGATTAATCATGGCTACACCTTC. Translated, it gives CASSLIRINHGYTF.